This TCR beta chain was profiled in a study of T cell responses to AZD1222 COVID-19 vaccine. This CDR3 has 11 residues. V gave up 0 bases and J gave up 10 bases, with 9 bases separating them. The germline gives CDR1 DFQATT, CDR2 SNEGSKA (reference sequence). Clones were sequenced by immunoSEQ multiplex PCR, and TCRdb holds only the in-frame ones, with some missing. Of some 110,000 clones in the sample, around 90% were seen once. The sample in question was peripheral blood, obtained 28 days after the second AZD1222 dose. This chain uses TRBV20-1 with TRBJ2-5; D not certain. This TCR came from an adult who received the AZD1222 COVID-19 vaccine. CDR3 residues: CSARDPKHQYF. The DNA of the CDR3 is TGCAGTGCTAGAGATCCCAAGCACCAGTACTTC.